This T cell receptor (beta chain) was sequenced during a study of cytomegalovirus exposure and HLA in healthy donors (dated by TCRdb to about 2017). Describing the broader study: According to a later analysis, the roughly 120 validation repertoires were produced on the same platform as the 666 repertoires of the first cohort. The aim of the study was to test whether cataloging public T cell receptors could identify signatures of past pathogen exposure. In addition to the first cohort of 666 subjects, a separate validation cohort of 120 different subjects was used. The study combined high-throughput TCR immunosequencing, statistical association of individual TCRs with disease status, and machine learning to predict cytomegalovirus infection status. The full study reports these points: A later analysis lacked HLA typing for the validation cohort, so it scored co-occurrence in that cohort across all 110 or so repertoires. In a later analysis, TCRs clustered in the first cohort were found to also tend to co-occur in the approximately 120 validation repertoires, with 85% to 95% of cluster scores above 0. In vitro tests confirmed that a few of the cytomegalovirus-associated TCR beta chains recognize cytomegalovirus antigens. According to the authors, the approach could potentially be generalized to other disease states and immunological phenotypes. The classifier was reported to diagnose cytomegalovirus status with high specificity and sensitivity in both the original and validation cohorts. A total of 164 TCR beta chains were listed by the study as associated with cytomegalovirus. Across donors, most TCR sequences were observed very rarely, whereas some public TCRs were present in many individuals.

Donors formed part of the validation cohort, which comprised over a hundred subjects and was distinct from the first cohort of 666 subjects. The method was the immunoSEQ multiplex PCR assay. As for the original processing: A statistical classification framework was built to diagnose cytomegalovirus status from the catalog of TCR beta chain sequences. TCRdb holds this immuneACCESS table with in-frame rearrangements only. Some clones are missing; in checked studies, unresolved V genes explain under half, and the rest has no known cause. D and trimming were read from the DNA, whereas the V and J calls and clone size are those reported in that table. The sample records approximately 120,000 clones, 89% of which are singletons. 2% to 2.5% of the sample goes to the ten largest clones. In regard to this clone: It lacks a known antigen. Base qualities are not at hand, and no much larger clone is one base apart.

This clonotype originated in a woman aged 18-35 years in good health and CMV-seronegative. The sequencing input was PBMCs.

The DNA sequence reads TGTGCCAGCAGCCGGGTCGGCTACACCTTC. This codes for CASSRVGYTF. The sequence is built from TRBV7-8 and TRBJ1-2; no D segment can be confidently identified. V is pared back by 5 bases and J by 8 bases, with 6 bases lying between the germline termini. Including the terminal cysteine and phenylalanine, the CDR3 comprises 10 residues. The only DNA kept is the CDR3, 30 bases in frame from the first base. CDR1 and CDR2 are drawn from the germline V gene: SGHVS, FQNEAQ. Reference TRBV7-8 and TRBJ1-2 genes cover what lies past the CDR3, so the full variable domain is GAGVSQSPRYKVAKRGQDVALRCDPISGHVSLFWYQQALGQGPEFLTYFQNEAQLDKSGLPSDRFFAERPEGSVSTLKIQRTQQEDSAVYLCASSRVGYTFGSGTRLTVV.